Sequencing of this T cell receptor (beta chain) was carried out in a study of identical twins. Study results and caveats: Fewer insertions marked abundant cord blood beta clonotypes; young adult naive trended weakly, memory not at all.

The sample holds a few counts of this clonotype. Its specificity is not known. Unique molecular identifiers were in the cDNA, with template-switch universal primer binding. Each CDR3 protein gets one entry after TCRdb re-called the 5' RACE reads with MiXCR. This table has under 450,000 distinct CDR3 sequences, about 18% appearing once. Trimming took 7 bases from V and 0 from J, leaving 4 bases between them. Germline CDR1 and CDR2: MDHEN and SYDVKM. The CDR3 has 11 amino acids. The sample was naive T cells sorted from blood. This receptor was identified in a man aged 50 or older in good health. The chain couples TRBV28 to TRBJ2-7; D not resolved. The CDR3 sequence is CASMISYEQYF. The CDR3 nucleotides are TGTGCCAGCATGATCTCCTACGAGCAGTACTTC.